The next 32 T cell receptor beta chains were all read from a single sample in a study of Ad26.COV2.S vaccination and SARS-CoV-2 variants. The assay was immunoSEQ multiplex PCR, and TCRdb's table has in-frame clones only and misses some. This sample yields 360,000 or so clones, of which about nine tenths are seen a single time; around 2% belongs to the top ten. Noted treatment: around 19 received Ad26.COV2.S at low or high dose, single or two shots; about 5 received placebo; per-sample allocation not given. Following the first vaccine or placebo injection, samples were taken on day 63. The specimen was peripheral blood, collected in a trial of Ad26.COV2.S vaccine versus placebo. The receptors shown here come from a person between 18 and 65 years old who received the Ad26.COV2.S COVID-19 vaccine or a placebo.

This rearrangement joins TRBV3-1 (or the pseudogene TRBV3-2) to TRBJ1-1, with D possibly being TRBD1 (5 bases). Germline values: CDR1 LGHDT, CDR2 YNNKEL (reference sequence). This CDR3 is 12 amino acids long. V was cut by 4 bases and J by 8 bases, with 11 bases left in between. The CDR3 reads CASSPRDFEAFF. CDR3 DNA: TGTGCCAGCAGCCCCAGGGACTTCGAAGCTTTCTTT.

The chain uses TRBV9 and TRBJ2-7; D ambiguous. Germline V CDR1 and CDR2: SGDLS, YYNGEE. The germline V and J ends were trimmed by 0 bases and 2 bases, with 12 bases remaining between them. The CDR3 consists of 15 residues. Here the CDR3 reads CASSVAPGLAYEQYF. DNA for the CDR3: TGTGCCAGCAGCGTAGCTCCGGGCCTTGCCTACGAGCAGTACTTC.

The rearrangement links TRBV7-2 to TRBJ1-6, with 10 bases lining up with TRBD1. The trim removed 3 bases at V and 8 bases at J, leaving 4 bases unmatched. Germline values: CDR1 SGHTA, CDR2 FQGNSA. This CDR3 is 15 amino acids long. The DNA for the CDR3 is TGTGCCAGCAGCTTGACAGGGGGCGCTGATTCACCCCTCCACTTT. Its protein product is CASSLTGGADSPLHF.

CDR3 residues: CASSYTSYEQYF. The CDR3 nucleotides are TGTGCCAGCAGCTACACGTCCTACGAGCAGTACTTC. This chain links TRBV2 with TRBJ2-7, with D hard to call. Germline V lookup: CDR1 SNHLY, CDR2 FYNNEI. The V gene lost 6 bases and the J gene lost 1 base, with 7 bases spanning the gap. This CDR3 region has 12 residues.

CDR3 nucleotides: TGTGCCAGCAGTGAACCTTTCCGGACTAGAAACACCGGGGAGCTGTTTTTT. Amino acids: CASSEPFRTRNTGELFF. This chain uses TRBV6-1 with TRBJ2-2; 7 nucleotides line up with TRBD2. This CDR3 is 17 amino acids long. The germline V gene encodes CDR1 MNHNS and CDR2 SASEGT. The ends lost 2 bases at V and 2 bases at J; junction bases unmatched: 8.

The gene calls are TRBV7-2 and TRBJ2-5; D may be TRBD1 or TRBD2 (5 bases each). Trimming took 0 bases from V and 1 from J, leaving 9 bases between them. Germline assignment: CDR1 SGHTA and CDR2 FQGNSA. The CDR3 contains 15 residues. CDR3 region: CASSLAGTSQETQYF. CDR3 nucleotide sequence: TGTGCCAGCAGCTTAGCAGGGACCAGCCAAGAGACCCAGTACTTC.

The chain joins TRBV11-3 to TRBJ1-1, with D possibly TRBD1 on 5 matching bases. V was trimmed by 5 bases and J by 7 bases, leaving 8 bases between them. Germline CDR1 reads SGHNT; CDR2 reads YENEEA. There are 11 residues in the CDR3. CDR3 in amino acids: CASSITGEAFF. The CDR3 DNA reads TGTGCCAGCAGCATTACAGGTGAAGCTTTCTTT. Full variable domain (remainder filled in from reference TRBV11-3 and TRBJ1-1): EAGVVQSPRYKIIEKKQPVAFWCNPISGHNTLYWYLQNLGQGPELLIRYENEEAVDDSQLPKDRFSAERLKGVDSTLKIQPAELGDSAVYLCASSITGEAFFGQGTRLTVV.

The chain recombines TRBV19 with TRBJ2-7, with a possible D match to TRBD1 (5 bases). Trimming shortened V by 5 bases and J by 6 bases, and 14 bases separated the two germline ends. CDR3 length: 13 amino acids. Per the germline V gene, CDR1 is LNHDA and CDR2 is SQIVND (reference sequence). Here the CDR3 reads CASSQGGLSEQYF. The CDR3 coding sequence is TGTGCCAGTAGTCAGGGTGGGCTCTCCGAGCAGTACTTC.

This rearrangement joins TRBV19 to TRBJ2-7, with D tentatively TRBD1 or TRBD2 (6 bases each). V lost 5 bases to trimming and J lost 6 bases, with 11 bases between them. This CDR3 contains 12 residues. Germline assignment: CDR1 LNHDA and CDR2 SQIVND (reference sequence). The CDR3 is CASSLGGSEQYF. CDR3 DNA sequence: TGTGCCAGTAGTTTAGGGGGGAGCGAGCAGTACTTC.

CDR3 nucleotide sequence: TGTGCCAGCAGTTACTCCCAGAAAGGCACTGAAGCTTTCTTT. Protein: CASSYSQKGTEAFF. V usage is TRBV6-2 or TRBV6-3 and J usage is TRBJ1-1; unclear D gene. Germline-derived CDR1 and CDR2 are MNHEY and SVGEGT. The CDR3 runs 14 residues. Trimming left V 0 bases short and J 4 bases short, with 9 bases between.

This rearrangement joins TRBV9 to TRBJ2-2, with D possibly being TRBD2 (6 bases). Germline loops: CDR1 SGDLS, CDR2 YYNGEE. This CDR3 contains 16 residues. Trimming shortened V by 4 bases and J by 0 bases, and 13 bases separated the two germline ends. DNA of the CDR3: TGTGCCAGCAGCTCCCGGACTAACCCGAACACCGGGGAGCTGTTTTTT. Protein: CASSSRTNPNTGELFF.

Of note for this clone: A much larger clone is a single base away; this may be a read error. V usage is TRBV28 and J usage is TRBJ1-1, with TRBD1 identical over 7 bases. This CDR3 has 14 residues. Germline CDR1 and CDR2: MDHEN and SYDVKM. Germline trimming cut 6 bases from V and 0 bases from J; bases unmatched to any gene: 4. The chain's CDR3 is CASRPGQLNTEAFF. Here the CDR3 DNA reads TGTGCCAGCAGGCCGGGACAGTTGAACACTGAAGCTTTCTTT.

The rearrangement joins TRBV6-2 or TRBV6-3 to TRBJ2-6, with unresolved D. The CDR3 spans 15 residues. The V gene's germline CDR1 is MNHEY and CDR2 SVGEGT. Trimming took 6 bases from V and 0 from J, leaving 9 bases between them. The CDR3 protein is CASSRLVSGANVLTF. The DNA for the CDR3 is TGTGCCAGCAGCCGTCTGGTCTCTGGGGCCAACGTCCTGACTTTC.

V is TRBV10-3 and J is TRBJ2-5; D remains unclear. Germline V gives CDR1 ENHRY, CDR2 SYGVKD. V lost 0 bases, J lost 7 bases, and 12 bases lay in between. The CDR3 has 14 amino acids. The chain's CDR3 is CAISESGPSGTQYF. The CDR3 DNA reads TGTGCCATCAGTGAGTCCGGACCCTCTGGGACCCAGTACTTC.

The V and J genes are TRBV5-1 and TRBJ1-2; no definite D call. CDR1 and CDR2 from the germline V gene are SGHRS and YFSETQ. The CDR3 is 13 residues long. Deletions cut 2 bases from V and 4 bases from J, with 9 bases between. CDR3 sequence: CASSFREPYGYTF. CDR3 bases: TGCGCCAGCAGCTTTCGGGAACCCTATGGCTACACCTTC.

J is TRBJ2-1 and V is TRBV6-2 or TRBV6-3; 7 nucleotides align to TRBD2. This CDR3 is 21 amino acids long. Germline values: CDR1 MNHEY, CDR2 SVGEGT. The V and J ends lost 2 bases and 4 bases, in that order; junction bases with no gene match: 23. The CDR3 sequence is CASSYEGRGARAGVGYNEQFF. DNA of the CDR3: TGTGCCAGCAGTTACGAGGGAAGGGGTGCAAGGGCGGGAGTGGGGTACAATGAGCAGTTCTTC.

CDR3 DNA: TGCGCCAGCAGTCAATCGATGAATTCTAGAAATCAGCCCCAGCATTTT. Protein sequence: CASSQSMNSRNQPQHF. The chain links TRBV23-1 to TRBJ1-5; no clear D gene. TRBV23-1 is an ORF, with its function uncertain. With 0 bases removed from V and 4 bases from J, the gap between germline ends came to 13 bases. This CDR3 has 16 amino acids.

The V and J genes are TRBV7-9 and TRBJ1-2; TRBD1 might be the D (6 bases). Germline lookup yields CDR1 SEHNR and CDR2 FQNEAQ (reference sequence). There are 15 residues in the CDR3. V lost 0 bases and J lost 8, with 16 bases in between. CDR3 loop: CASSLARPTGNGYTF. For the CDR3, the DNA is TGTGCCAGCAGCTTAGCCCGTCCCACAGGGAACGGCTACACCTTC. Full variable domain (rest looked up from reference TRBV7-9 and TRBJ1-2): DTGVSQNPRHKITKRGQNVTFRCDPISEHNRLYWYRQTLGQGPEFLTYFQNEAQLEKSRLLSDRFSAERPKGSFSTLEIQRTEQGDSAMYLCASSLARPTGNGYTFGSGTRLTVV.

The CDR3 loop reads CASSRQAGAGEQYF. The CDR3 region has the DNA TGTGCCAGCAGTCGTCAAGCGGGAGCGGGGGAGCAGTACTTC. The V call is TRBV6-6, the J call TRBJ2-7; 8 nucleotides align to TRBD2. The CDR3 totals 14 residues. J was trimmed by 7 bases and V by 5 bases; bases with no gene match: 10. The germline V gene has CDR1 MNHNY and CDR2 SVGAGI (reference sequence).

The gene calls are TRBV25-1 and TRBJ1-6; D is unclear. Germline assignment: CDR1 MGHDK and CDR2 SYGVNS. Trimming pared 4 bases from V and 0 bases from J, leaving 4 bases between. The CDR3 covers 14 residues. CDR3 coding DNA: TGTGCCAGCAGTGTATTCTCCTATAATTCACCCCTCCACTTT. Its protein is CASSVFSYNSPLHF.

CDR3 in DNA: TGTGCCAGCCTGAGCACGGGCCTGCCCCAGTATTTT. Residues: CASLSTGLPQYF. This rearrangement joins TRBV12-3 or TRBV12-4 to TRBJ2-3; the D is unclear. The CDR3 totals 12 residues. Deletions cut 8 bases from V and 12 bases from J, with 18 bases between.

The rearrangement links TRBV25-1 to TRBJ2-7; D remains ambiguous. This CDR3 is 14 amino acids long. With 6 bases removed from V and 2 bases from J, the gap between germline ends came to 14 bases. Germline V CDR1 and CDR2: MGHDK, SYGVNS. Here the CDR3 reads CASSPLGTAYEQYF. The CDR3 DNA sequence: TGTGCCAGCAGCCCCCTAGGCACCGCCTACGAGCAGTACTTC.

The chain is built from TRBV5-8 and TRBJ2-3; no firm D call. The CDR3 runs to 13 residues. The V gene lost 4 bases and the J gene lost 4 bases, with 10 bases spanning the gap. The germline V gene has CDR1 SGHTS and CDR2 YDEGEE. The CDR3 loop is CASSLGWSDTQYF. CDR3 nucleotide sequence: TGTGCCAGCAGCCTGGGCTGGTCAGATACGCAGTATTTT.

In DNA form, the CDR3 reads TGCGCCAGTTACCATCGCGTGGGGCCAACAGATACGCAGTATTTT. It encodes CASYHRVGPTDTQYF. The chain is built from TRBV5-1 and TRBJ2-3; weak D call: TRBD1 (5 bases). Trimming shortened V by 8 bases and J by 3 bases, and 19 bases separated the two germline ends. Germline CDR1 and CDR2: SGHRS and YFSETQ. The CDR3 extends over 15 amino acids. Full variable domain (remainder filled in from reference TRBV5-1 and TRBJ2-3): KAGVTQTPRYLIKTRGQQVTLSCSPISGHRSVSWYQQTPGQGLQFLFEYFSETQRNKGNFPGRFSGRQFSNSRSEMNVSTLELGDSALYLCASYHRVGPTDTQYFGPGTRLTVL.

CDR3 amino acids: CASSQDPLRGNTIYF. In DNA form, the CDR3 reads TGTGCCAGCAGCCAAGACCCTCTGAGAGGAAACACCATATATTTT. The chain joins TRBV4-2 to TRBJ1-3; unclear D gene. The germline gives CDR1 LGHNA, CDR2 YNFKEQ. Trimming shortened V by 0 bases and J by 4 bases, and 10 bases separated the two germline ends. This CDR3 spans 15 amino acids.

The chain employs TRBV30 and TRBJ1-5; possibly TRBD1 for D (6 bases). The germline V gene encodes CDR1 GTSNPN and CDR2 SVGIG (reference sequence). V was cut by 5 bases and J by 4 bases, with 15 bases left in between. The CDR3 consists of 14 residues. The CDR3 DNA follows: TGTGCCTGGGCCAAGGGGGTTCTTAATCAGCCCCAGCATTTT. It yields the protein CAWAKGVLNQPQHF.

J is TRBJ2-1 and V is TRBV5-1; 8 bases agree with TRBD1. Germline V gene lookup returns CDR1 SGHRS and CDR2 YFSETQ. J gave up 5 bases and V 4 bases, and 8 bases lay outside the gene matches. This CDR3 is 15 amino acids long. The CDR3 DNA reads TGCGCCAGCAGCCCTACAGGGGGATCCGACAATGAGCAGTTCTTC. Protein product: CASSPTGGSDNEQFF.

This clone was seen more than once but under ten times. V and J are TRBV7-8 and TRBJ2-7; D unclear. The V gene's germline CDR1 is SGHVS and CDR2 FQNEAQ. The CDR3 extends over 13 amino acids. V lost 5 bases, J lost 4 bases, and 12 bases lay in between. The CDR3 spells CASSLSKGYEQYF. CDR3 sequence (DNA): TGTGCCAGCAGCCTCTCGAAGGGATACGAGCAGTACTTC.

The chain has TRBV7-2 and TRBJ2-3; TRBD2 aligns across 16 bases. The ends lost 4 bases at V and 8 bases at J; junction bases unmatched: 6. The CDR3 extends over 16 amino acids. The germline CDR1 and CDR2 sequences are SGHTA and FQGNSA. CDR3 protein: CASSSSGTSGRGTQYF. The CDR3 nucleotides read TGTGCCAGCAGCTCGTCCGGGACTAGCGGGAGGGGTACGCAGTATTTT.

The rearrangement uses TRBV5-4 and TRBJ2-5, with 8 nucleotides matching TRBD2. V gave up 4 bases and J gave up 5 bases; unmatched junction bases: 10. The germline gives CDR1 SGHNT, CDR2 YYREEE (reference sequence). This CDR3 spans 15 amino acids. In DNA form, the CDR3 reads TGTGCCAGCAGCCCAAGCGGGAGTAGATCGGAGACCCAGTACTTC. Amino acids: CASSPSGSRSETQYF.

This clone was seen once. The CDR3 spells CASSPGRRYEQYF. CDR3 nucleotides: TGTGCCAGCAGTCCGGGACGGCGCTACGAGCAGTACTTC. The rearrangement links TRBV28 to TRBJ2-7; either TRBD1 or TRBD2 may supply D (5 bases each). Germline lookup yields CDR1 MDHEN and CDR2 SYDVKM. The CDR3 is 13 amino acids. V was trimmed by 5 bases and J by 3 bases, leaving 11 bases between them.

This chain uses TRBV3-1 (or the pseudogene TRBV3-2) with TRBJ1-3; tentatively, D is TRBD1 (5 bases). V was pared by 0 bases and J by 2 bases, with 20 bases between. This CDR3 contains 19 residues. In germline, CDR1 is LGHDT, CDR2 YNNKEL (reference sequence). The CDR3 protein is CASSQDLWNRREAGNTIYF. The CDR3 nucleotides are TGTGCCAGCAGCCAAGATTTGTGGAACAGGAGAGAGGCTGGAAACACCATATATTTT.